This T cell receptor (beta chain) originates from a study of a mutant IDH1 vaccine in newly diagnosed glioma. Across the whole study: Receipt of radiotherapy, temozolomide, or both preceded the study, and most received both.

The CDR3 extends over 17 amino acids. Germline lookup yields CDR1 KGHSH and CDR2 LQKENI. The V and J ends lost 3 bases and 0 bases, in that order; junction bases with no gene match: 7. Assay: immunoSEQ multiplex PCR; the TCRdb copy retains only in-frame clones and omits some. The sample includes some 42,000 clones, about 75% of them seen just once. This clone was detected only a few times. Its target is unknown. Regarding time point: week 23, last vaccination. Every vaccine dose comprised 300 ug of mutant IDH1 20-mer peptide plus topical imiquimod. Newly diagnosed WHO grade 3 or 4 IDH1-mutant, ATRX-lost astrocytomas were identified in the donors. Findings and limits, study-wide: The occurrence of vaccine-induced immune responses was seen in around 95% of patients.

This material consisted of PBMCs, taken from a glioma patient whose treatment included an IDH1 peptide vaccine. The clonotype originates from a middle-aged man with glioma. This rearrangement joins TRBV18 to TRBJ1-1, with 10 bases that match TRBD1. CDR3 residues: CASSPTGGRFMNTEAFF. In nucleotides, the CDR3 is TGTGCCAGCTCACCGACAGGGGGCCGTTTCATGAACACTGAAGCTTTCTTT.